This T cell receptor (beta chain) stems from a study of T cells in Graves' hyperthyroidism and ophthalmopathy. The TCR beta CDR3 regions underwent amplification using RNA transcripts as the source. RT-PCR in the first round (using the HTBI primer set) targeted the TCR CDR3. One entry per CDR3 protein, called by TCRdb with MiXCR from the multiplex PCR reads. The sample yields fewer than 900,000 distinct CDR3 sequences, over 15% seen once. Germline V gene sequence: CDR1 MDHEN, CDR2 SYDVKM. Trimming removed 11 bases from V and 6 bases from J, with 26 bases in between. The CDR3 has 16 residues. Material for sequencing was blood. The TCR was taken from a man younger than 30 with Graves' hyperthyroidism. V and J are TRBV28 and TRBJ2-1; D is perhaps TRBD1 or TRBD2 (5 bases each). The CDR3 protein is CASGVGPGRYFNEQFF. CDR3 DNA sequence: TGTGCCTCCGGGGTCGGACCGGGACGATATTTCAATGAGCAGTTCTTC.